This T cell receptor (beta chain) was observed in a study of control samples from healthy donors and cancer patients. V was clipped by 5 bases and J by 4 bases, with 8 bases between them. The CDR3 loop spans 12 amino acids. Germline V gene data show CDR1 as MNHEY and CDR2 as SVGEGT. Assay used: immunoSEQ multiplex PCR; TCRdb lists only in-frame clones, some missing. The profile shows 90,000 to 120,000 clones, approximately 80% of them singletons. The clonotype comes from a man between 18 and 29 years old in good health. Sequenced material: blood. The chain combines TRBV6-2 or TRBV6-3 with TRBJ1-2, with D hard to call. For the CDR3, the DNA is TGTGCCAGCAGTATTAGGACCTATGGCTACACCTTC. It specifies CASSIRTYGYTF.